A single sample gave rise to the 12 T cell receptor beta chains below, sequenced in a study of beta chain features in type 1 diabetes. Sequencing targeted expressed TCRB transcripts, as all isolated RNA had been reverse transcribed. The assay was immunoSEQ multiplex PCR, and TCRdb's table has in-frame clones only and misses some. The sample carries 850,000 to 900,000 clones, 15% to 20% recorded once. The sequencing sample was made of naive CD4+ T cells from blood. The receptors were gathered from a woman in her late teens or twenties in good health.

Only a few counts were recorded for this clone. This may arise from a read error, as a much more abundant clone is one base away. J is TRBJ2-5 and V is TRBV7-3; D might be TRBD1 (6 bases). This CDR3 has 13 amino acids. V was cut by 5 bases and J by 2 bases, with 9 bases left in between. CDR1 is SGHTA and CDR2 is FQGTGA in the germline V gene. CDR3: CASSRGQQETQYF. The DNA for the CDR3 is TGTGCCAGCAGCCGAGGACAGCAAGAGACCCAGTACTTC.

Concerning this clone itself: The same CDR3 also results from other DNA sequences found in this sample. V usage is TRBV11-2 and J usage is TRBJ2-1; D is undetermined. The CDR3 sequence is 11 residues long. Looked up from germline, CDR1 is SGHAT and CDR2 is FQNNGV. Trimming removed 4 bases from V and 5 bases from J, with 3 bases in between. The DNA for the CDR3 is TGTGCCAGCAGCTCGAACAATGAGCAGTTCTTC. This gives the protein CASSSNNEQFF.

This clone was seen a few times. This chain uses TRBV6-4 with TRBJ2-1, with 13 bases identical to TRBD2. The ends lost 6 bases at V and 6 bases at J; junction bases unmatched: 2. The germline CDR1 and CDR2 sequences are MRHNA and SNTAGT. The CDR3 covers 14 residues. Written as DNA, the CDR3 is TGTGCCAGCAGACGGACTAGCGGGAGCAATGAGCAGTTCTTC. It encodes CASRRTSGSNEQFF.

This clone was detected only a few times. The V gene is TRBV25-1, the J gene TRBJ2-5; TRBD1 matches 10 bases. V dropped 1 base and J dropped 5; count of bases not matched to a gene: 4. The CDR3 runs to 15 residues. The germline gives CDR1 MGHDK, CDR2 SYGVNS. The chain's CDR3 is CASSELTGGLETQYF. The CDR3, as DNA: TGTGCCAGCAGTGAATTGACAGGGGGCTTGGAGACCCAGTACTTC.

The V gene is TRBV4-1, the J gene TRBJ1-1, with D possibly TRBD1 on 6 matching bases. The V gene lost 1 base and the J gene lost 4 bases, with 19 bases spanning the gap. Germline V gene data show CDR1 as MGHRA and CDR2 as YSYEKL. This CDR3 is 17 amino acids long. This CDR3 reads CASSQGGGQGPGTEAFF. The CDR3 coding sequence is TGCGCCAGCAGCCAAGGTGGGGGGCAGGGCCCCGGCACTGAAGCTTTCTTT.

This chain uses TRBV6-5 with TRBJ2-1; 10 bases map to TRBD2. CDR3 size: 14 residues. Germline-derived CDR1 and CDR2 are MNHEY and SVGAGI. Germline trimming cut 6 bases from V and 8 bases from J; bases unmatched to any gene: 7. The CDR3 region is CASSGGTSVDEQFF. DNA of the CDR3: TGTGCCAGCAGCGGCGGGACTAGCGTTGATGAGCAGTTCTTC.

V and J are TRBV2 and TRBJ2-5, with TRBD2 identical over 13 bases. Germline V lookup: CDR1 SNHLY, CDR2 FYNNEI. The CDR3 loop spans 16 amino acids. V was clipped by 6 bases and J by 3 bases; unmatched bases: 7. CDR3 DNA: TGTGCCAGCAGCAGGGGACTAGCGGGACCAAAAGAGACCCAGTACTTC. This encodes CASSRGLAGPKETQYF.

This clone has more than one count but fewer than ten. The chain uses TRBV15 and TRBJ1-5; unclear D gene. Germline V gene sequence: CDR1 LNHNV, CDR2 YYDKDF (reference sequence). V was trimmed by 0 bases and J by 9 bases, leaving 12 bases between them. The CDR3 length is 14 residues. CDR3 in DNA: TGTGCCACCAGCAGAGAATTGGGTTTCTGGCCCCAGCATTTT. It translates to CATSRELGFWPQHF.

The table lists this clone with a few counts. V and J are TRBV28 and TRBJ1-1; D unresolved. In germline, CDR1 is MDHEN, CDR2 SYDVKM. Trimming stripped 3 bases from V and 1 base from J, with 12 bases between. This CDR3 comprises 15 residues. CDR3 region: CASSFPPPRNTEAFF. The CDR3 nucleotides are TGTGCCAGCAGTTTTCCTCCACCACGGAACACTGAAGCTTTCTTT.

The gene calls are TRBV4-1 and TRBJ2-3; 9 nucleotides match TRBD2. The CDR3 is made up of 18 amino acids. Germline values: CDR1 MGHRA, CDR2 YSYEKL. V gave up 5 bases and J gave up 3 bases; unmatched junction bases: 15. For the CDR3, the DNA is TGCGCCAGCAGCGCAAGCAAGATGGCGGGAGGGCCTACAGATACGCAGTATTTT. Translating gives CASSASKMAGGPTDTQYF.

V usage is TRBV15 and J usage is TRBJ2-7; maybe TRBD2 (5 bases). CDR1 is LNHNV, CDR2 YYDKDF, per germline (reference sequence). V was pared by 0 bases and J by 3 bases, with 12 bases between. This CDR3 comprises 15 residues. CDR3 sequence: CATSREVGVSYEQYF. As DNA, the CDR3 is TGTGCCACCAGCAGAGAGGTGGGAGTCAGCTACGAGCAGTACTTC. The full variable domain, with the rest looked up from reference TRBV15 and TRBJ2-7, is DAMVIQNPRYQVTQFGKPVTLSCSQTLNHNVMYWYQQKSSQAPKLLFHYYDKDFNNEADTPDNFQSRRPNTSFCFLDIRSPGLGDTAMYLCATSREVGVSYEQYFGPGTRLTVT.

This sequence joins TRBV14 and TRBJ2-3, with unresolved D. V was pared by 4 bases and J by 3 bases, with 8 bases between. Germline V CDR1 and CDR2: SGHDN, FVKESK. The CDR3 is made up of 13 amino acids. CDR3 protein: CASSLGGTDTQYF. The CDR3 DNA reads TGTGCCAGCAGCCTAGGTGGGACAGATACGCAGTATTTT.